A selection of T cell receptor beta chains follows, all from one sample in a study of blood T cell repertoires in COVID-19. Assay used: immunoSEQ multiplex PCR; TCRdb lists only in-frame clones, some missing. The sample consists of around 25,000 clones, 75% to 90% of them appearing once. The sequenced sample was peripheral blood. These receptors all come from a human donor in a cohort sampled during active COVID-19. Both conserved end residues are part of each CDR3. Fields, in order: J gene, V gene, clone size, D gene, CDR3 DNA, CDR3 protein. D genes are given only for firm matches. Size tells how often a clone was seen (once, few, many) or the class of an expanded clone, and some rows leave it out.

TRBJ1-6 | TRBV10-3 | . | TRBD1 | TGTGCCATCACCCGGACAGGGGATTCACCCCTCCACTTT | CAITRTGDSPLHF
TRBJ2-3 | TRBV7-2 | . | TRBD2 | TGTGCCAGCAGCTTAAGGCTAGCGGGAGCGACGGGCGCAGATACGCAGTATTTT | CASSLRLAGATGADTQYF
TRBJ2-5 | TRBV19 | . | TRBD2 | TGTGCCAGTAGTATAGGACTAGCCCGGGGGCAAGAGACCCAGTACTTC | CASSIGLARGQETQYF
TRBJ1-4 | TRBV6-1 | . | . | TGTGCCAGCAGTGGATACACAGGATTAGTGGATGAAAAACTGTTTTTT | CASSGYTGLVDEKLFF
TRBJ1-3 | TRBV28 | . | TRBD1 | TGTGCCAGCAGTTTGTTTGGACAGGGGTCCACCATATATTTT | CASSLFGQGSTIYF
TRBJ1-6 | TRBV5-6 | . | . | TGTGCCAGCAGATCAAGCGGATTCTCCTATAATTCACCCCTCCACTTT | CASRSSGFSYNSPLHF
TRBJ2-7 | TRBV28 | . | TRBD1 | TGTGCCAGCAGCCCCCTACAGGGGTTGTTATCCTACGAGCAGTACTTC | CASSPLQGLLSYEQYF
TRBJ2-3 | TRBV5-1 | . | . | TGCGCCAGCAGCCAGAAAGATACGCAGTATTTT | CASSQKDTQYF
TRBJ2-7 | TRBV18 | . | TRBD1 | TGTGCCAGCTCAACTACCGGGACAGGATCCTACGAGCAGTACTTC | CASSTTGTGSYEQYF
TRBJ1-2 | TRBV6-4 | once | TRBD1 | TGTGCCAGCAGGAGGGACAGGGGCGTTGGGTTTAATGGCTACACCTTC | CASRRDRGVGFNGYTF
TRBJ2-5 | TRBV6-6 | . | TRBD1 | TGTGCCGAGGGACAGGGTGAGACCCAGTACTTC | CAEGQGETQYF
TRBJ2-2 | TRBV24-1 | . | TRBD1 | TGTGCCACCGAGACAGGGGCCTTAAACACCGGGGAGCTGTTTTTT | CATETGALNTGELFF
TRBJ2-7 | TRBV20-1 | . | . | TGCAGTGCGGAGGGCTGGGAGCAGTACTTC | CSAEGWEQYF
TRBJ2-3 | TRBV5-4 | . | . | TGTGCCAGCAGACCGGACTCCTTGGGGACAGATACGCAGTATTTT | CASRPDSLGTDTQYF
TRBJ2-2 | TRBV7-2 | . | . | TGTGCCAGCAGCTTTGTTACGGGAGCGGGCGGGGAGCTGTTTTTT | CASSFVTGAGGELFF
TRBJ1-3 | TRBV19 | . | TRBD1 | TGTGCCAGTACTCCGACAGGGTCTGGAAACACCATATATTTT | CASTPTGSGNTIYF
TRBJ2-7 | TRBV5-1 | . | . | TGCGCCAGCAGCTTGGCGGGCAGGGTCTACGAGCAGTACTTC | CASSLAGRVYEQYF
TRBJ2-7 | TRBV2 | . | . | TGTGCCAGCAGCCCAGTTGATTCAGGGGACAAGCTCCACGAGCAGTACTTC | CASSPVDSGDKLHEQYF
TRBJ1-5 | TRBV3-1/TRBV3-2 | . | . | TGTGCCAGCAGCCAAGGGGTCCAGGGCAATCAGCCCCAGCATTTT | CASSQGVQGNQPQHF
TRBJ2-5 | TRBV29-1 | once | TRBD2 | TGCAGCGTACCCGGGACGGGAGGGGAGACCCAGTACTTC | CSVPGTGGETQYF
TRBJ2-5 | TRBV5-1 | . | . | TGCGCCAGCAGCTTGGTGTCCAGTTTATCTTGGGAGACCCAGTACTTC | CASSLVSSLSWETQYF
TRBJ2-7 | TRBV5-1 | few | TRBD2 | TGCGCCAGCAGCTTGGCGGCGGGGGGGCGATACGAGCAGTACTTC | CASSLAAGGRYEQYF
TRBJ1-2 | TRBV2 | . | . | TGTGCCAGCAGTGTTGGTAGAATCGGGGGCTACACCTTC | CASSVGRIGGYTF
TRBJ1-4 | TRBV6-6 | . | . | TGTGCCAGCAGTTATTGGAACAGGGATAATGAAAAACTGTTTTTT | CASSYWNRDNEKLFF
TRBJ1-1 | TRBV24-1 | . | TRBD1 | TGTGCCACCAGTGAGGGGGACAGGCCCATGAACACTGAAGCTTTCTTT | CATSEGDRPMNTEAFF
TRBJ2-1 | TRBV5-1 | . | TRBD1 | TGCGCCAGCAAACCCGGGACAGGGGGCTTGTATGAGCAGTTCTTC | CASKPGTGGLYEQFF